One sample yielded the 18 T cell receptor beta chains listed below, sequenced in a study of STAT5B mutations in CD4+ large granular lymphocyte leukemia. The method was immunoSEQ multiplex PCR; TCRdb's version includes in-frame clones alone and lacks a portion of them. Of 7,400 or so clones listed, 76% were seen once; the top ten hold about 70%. Sequencing was carried out using PBMCs. The receptor source for this set is an older woman with CD4+ T-cell large granular lymphocyte leukemia.

The CDR3, as DNA: TGTGCCAGCAGTGACAGGGAGGCGAACACTGAAGCTTTCTTT. This gives the protein CASSDREANTEAFF. V and J are TRBV25-1 and TRBJ1-1; D possibly corresponds to TRBD1 (5 bases). The germline V and J ends were trimmed by 3 bases and 1 base, with 9 bases remaining between them. Germline V gene data show CDR1 as MGHDK and CDR2 as SYGVNS. This CDR3 has 14 amino acids. The full variable domain, with the rest looked up from reference TRBV25-1 and TRBJ1-1, is EADIYQTPRYLVIGTGKKITLECSQTMGHDKMYWYQQDPGMELHLIHYSYGVNSTEKGDLSSESTVSRIRTEHFPLTLESARPSHTSQYLCASSDREANTEAFFGQGTRLTVV.

The gene calls are TRBV7-9 and TRBJ2-1, with 13 bases aligning to TRBD2. Germline lookup yields CDR1 SEHNR and CDR2 FQNEAQ (reference sequence). This CDR3 region has 16 residues. V lost 5 bases, J lost 8 bases, and 9 bases stayed unmatched. The CDR3 DNA reads as TGTGCCAGCAGCCCGGGGACTAGCGGGAACTTCGATGAGCAGTTCTTC. This codes for CASSPGTSGNFDEQFF.

The count of this clone is one. This chain joins TRBV2 and TRBJ1-2; D gene unclear. From germline, CDR1 is SNHLY and CDR2 FYNNEI. The CDR3 has 14 residues. The ends were cut back, 5 bases at V and 4 bases at J, with 14 bases in the middle. The CDR3 region is CASSTSDVTYGYTF. The DNA of the CDR3 is TGTGCCAGCAGTACCTCGGACGTCACCTATGGCTACACCTTC.

The chain links TRBV28 to TRBJ2-7, with D perhaps matching TRBD2 (6 bases). CDR1 is MDHEN and CDR2 is SYDVKM in the germline V gene. The ends were cut back, 7 bases at V and 6 bases at J, with 25 bases in the middle. This CDR3 is 16 amino acids long. CDR3: CASTQPQRDGGREQYF. As DNA, the CDR3 is TGTGCCAGCACCCAACCCCAACGGGACGGGGGACGCGAGCAGTACTTC.

The gene calls are TRBV28 and TRBJ2-7; 8 nucleotides agree with TRBD2. After removal of 4 bases from V and 7 bases from J, the junction contained 3 bases not matched to a gene. The CDR3 totals 12 residues. Germline-derived CDR1 and CDR2 are MDHEN and SYDVKM. The CDR3 spells CASSSEREEQYF. Here the CDR3 DNA reads TGTGCCAGCAGTTCTGAGCGGGAGGAGCAGTACTTC.

On this clone: Distinct nucleotide sequences in the sample also encode this CDR3. The rearrangement joins TRBV30 to TRBJ1-1; D is undetermined. V was clipped by 0 bases and J by 4 bases, with 18 bases between them. Germline CDR1 reads GTSNPN; CDR2 reads SVGIG (reference sequence). The CDR3 consists of 16 residues. This chain's CDR3 is CAWSVAGWGLGTEAFF. CDR3 DNA: TGTGCCTGGAGTGTGGCAGGCTGGGGTTTGGGCACTGAAGCTTTCTTT.

V usage is TRBV27 and J usage is TRBJ2-5, with a weak D call TRBD1 (6 bases). The CDR3 runs 17 residues. With 0 bases removed from V and 3 bases from J, the gap between germline ends came to 17 bases. Germline V lookup: CDR1 MNHEY, CDR2 SMNVEV (reference sequence). The CDR3 is CASSLSGEPGAKETQYF. For the CDR3, the DNA is TGTGCCAGCAGTTTATCGGGGGAGCCAGGGGCGAAAGAGACCCAGTACTTC.

The chain employs TRBV7-2 and TRBJ2-5; 7 bases are shared with TRBD1. From germline, CDR1 is SGHTA and CDR2 FQGNSA. V was clipped by 5 bases and J by 3 bases; unmatched bases: 6. The CDR3 totals 14 residues. CDR3 sequence (DNA): TGTGCCAGCAGCCAGGGGGATAGAAAAGAGACCCAGTACTTC. Translated, it gives CASSQGDRKETQYF.

The chain carries TRBV6-5 and TRBJ1-1, with D possibly matching TRBD1 (5 bases). V was shortened by 7 bases and J by 4 bases, with 16 bases between the two germline ends. CDR3 size: 14 residues. Germline CDR1 and CDR2: MNHEY and SVGAGI. CDR3 sequence reads: CASIPGLFGTEAFF. CDR3 DNA: TGTGCCAGCATCCCGGGACTTTTCGGCACTGAAGCTTTCTTT.

CDR3: CASSEGVRGPEKLFF. As DNA, the CDR3 is TGTGCCAGCAGTGAAGGGGTTAGGGGGCCAGAAAAACTGTTTTTT. The chain couples TRBV2 to TRBJ1-4; 7 positions agree with TRBD1. V was pared by 1 base and J by 8 bases, with 7 bases of the junction left unmatched. In germline, CDR1 is SNHLY, CDR2 FYNNEI. CDR3 length equals 15 residues.

The chain recombines TRBV10-3 with TRBJ1-1, with D possibly matching TRBD1 (6 bases). Germline CDR1 is ENHRY and CDR2 is SYGVKD. CDR3 size: 12 residues. V was clipped by 11 bases and J by 3 bases, with 13 bases between them. CDR3 loop: CAAQGEDTEAFF. CDR3 bases: TGTGCCGCACAGGGTGAGGACACTGAAGCTTTCTTT.

This clone was seen a handful of times. J is TRBJ1-2 and V is TRBV4-3, with D hard to call. V lost 0 bases and J 4 bases, leaving 9 bases between the germline ends. The CDR3 spans 14 residues. CDR1 is LGHNA, CDR2 YSLEER, per germline. CDR3 nucleotide sequence: TGCGCCAGCAGCCAAGAAGAGGGAACCTATGGCTACACCTTC. Amino acid sequence: CASSQEEGTYGYTF.

This clone was picked up one time. V is TRBV11-2 and J is TRBJ1-4, with TRBD1 identical over 11 bases. After removal of 4 bases from V and 7 bases from J, the junction contained 5 bases not matched to a gene. Per the germline V gene, CDR1 is SGHAT and CDR2 is FQNNGV. CDR3 length: 15 amino acids. The CDR3 loop is CASSSRGTGGEKLFF. The CDR3 nucleotides read TGTGCCAGCAGCTCCCGAGGGACAGGGGGTGAAAAACTGTTTTTT.

The chain uses TRBV10-3 and TRBJ2-2; TRBD1 agrees at 8 bases. The CDR3 is made up of 14 amino acids. CDR1 and CDR2 from the germline V gene are ENHRY and SYGVKD. V shed 2 bases and J 5 bases; nucleotides not matched to a gene: 1. This CDR3 is CAISERQGTGELFF. The CDR3 region has the DNA TGTGCCATCAGTGAGAGACAGGGGACCGGGGAGCTGTTTTTT.

For the CDR3, the DNA is TGTGCCAGCAGTCGACAGGTCTACTCTGGAAACACCATATATTTT. Encoded protein: CASSRQVYSGNTIYF. The chain couples TRBV6-6 to TRBJ1-3, with D maybe TRBD1 (6 bases). The CDR3 is 15 residues long. Germline V gene lookup returns CDR1 MNHNY and CDR2 SVGAGI (reference sequence). Trimming left V 5 bases short and J 0 bases short, with 11 bases between.

This sequence joins TRBV19 and TRBJ2-4; 12 positions match TRBD1. CDR1 is LNHDA and CDR2 is SQIVND in the germline V gene (reference sequence). The CDR3 extends over 16 amino acids. V shed 6 bases and J 4 bases; nucleotides not matched to a gene: 7. CDR3 region: CASRGTGGGPKNIQYF. CDR3 nucleotides: TGTGCCAGTAGGGGGACAGGGGGCGGACCGAAAAACATTCAGTACTTC.

The table lists this clone with a few counts. The gene calls are TRBV20-1 and TRBJ1-1, with no clear D. CDR1 and CDR2 (germline): DFQATT, SNEGSKA (reference sequence). V lost 2 bases and J lost 3, with 4 bases in between. The CDR3 is made up of 11 amino acids. CDR3 loop: CSARSHTEAFF. CDR3 DNA sequence: TGCAGTGCTAGAAGTCACACTGAAGCTTTCTTT.

The J gene is TRBJ2-1, the V gene TRBV9; D possibly corresponds to TRBD2 (6 bases). The V end lost 5 bases, the J end lost 8 bases, and 17 bases lay between the germline ends. Germline V gene data show CDR1 as SGDLS and CDR2 as YYNGEE. CDR3 length equals 14 residues. The CDR3 region has the DNA TGTGCCAGCAGTGAAACCGGGACGGGGGATGAGCAGTTCTTC. It encodes CASSETGTGDEQFF. The whole variable domain, filled in from reference TRBV9 and TRBJ2-1, reads DSGVTQTPKHLITATGQRVTLRCSPRSGDLSVYWYQQSLDQGLQFLIQYYNGEERAKGNILERFSAQQFPDLHSELNLSSLELGDSALYFCASSETGTGDEQFFGPGTRLTVL.